This T cell receptor (beta chain) is from a study of early T cells in non-severe SARS-CoV-2 infection. Study results and caveats: Matching results from VDJdb favored anti-spike CD8 responses, leaving private and CD4 specificities undetected.

This clonotype was counted between two and nine times. Its target is unknown. TCRdb re-called the 5' RACE reads through MiXCR, storing one row per CDR3 protein. The repertoire includes 100,000 to 120,000 distinct CDR3 sequences, over 9.5% of them detected once, and 3.5% to 4% sits in the top ten. The receptor was derived from an adult who was a healthcare worker with PCR-confirmed SARS-CoV-2 infection or an uninfected control (not recorded which). The sequences come from whole blood, collected at baseline.

This CDR3 is CASSLARVVGELFF. The CDR3 region has the DNA TGTGCCAGCAGCTTAGCGAGAGTGGTCGGGGAGCTGTTTTTT. The J gene is TRBJ2-2, the V gene TRBV7-8; D is unclear. This CDR3 is built from 14 residues. V shed 0 bases and J shed 7 bases, with 9 bases lying between them. Germline CDR1 SGHVS, CDR2 FQNEAQ.